The TCR beta chain under discussion was sequenced for a study of CD8 T cells in Susac syndrome. There are 13 residues in the CDR3. Germline CDR1 is SQVTM and CDR2 is ANQGSEA. The germline V and J ends were trimmed by 3 bases and 1 base, with 7 bases remaining between them. Reverse transcription used about 0.45 to 1 ug RNA and random hexamers. TCRdb fed the immunoSEQ multiplex PCR reads into MiXCR, producing one record per CDR3 protein. Among 100,000 to 150,000 distinct CDR3 sequences listed, around 94% were seen once. This chain joins TRBV29-1 and TRBJ2-1; D might be TRBD1 or TRBD2, each matching 5 bases. This clonotype originated in a human donor in good health. Sequenced sample: CD4+ T cells from PBMCs. The CDR3 sequence: CSVEGESYNEQFF. DNA for the CDR3: TGCAGCGTTGAGGGGGAGTCCTACAATGAGCAGTTCTTC.